This TCR beta chain was documented in a study of T cells in tuberculosis. From germline, CDR1 is LNHDA and CDR2 SQIVND (reference sequence). The CDR3 runs to 14 residues. V was trimmed by 3 bases and J by 8 bases, leaving 16 bases between them. Clones were read by immunoSEQ multiplex PCR, and TCRdb kept only the in-frame ones, dropping some. The sample lists around 41,000 clones, about 94% occurring once. Sequencing used PBMCs. This sequence was found in a donor between 10 and 35 years old with latent tuberculosis or without tuberculosis infection. Some clones in this sample may be carry-over from other donors' samples. V usage is TRBV19 and J usage is TRBJ1-2; no definite D call. The CDR3 loop reads CASSIRRELYGYTF. Here the CDR3 DNA reads TGTGCCAGTAGTATCAGGAGGGAGTTATACGGCTACACCTTC.